The present T cell receptor (beta chain) was sequenced within a study of technical replicates of blood from a handful of donors (dated by TCRdb to about 2017). The CDR3 has 13 amino acids, counting the end cysteine and phenylalanine. Just the 39-base CDR3 DNA is kept, in frame starting at base 1. V is cut by 0 bases and J by 4 bases, and the space between the germline ends is 7 bases. CDR1 is given as MNHEY and CDR2 as SMNVEV, both from the germline V gene (reference sequence). In the case of this clone: Its antigen is currently not known. The record has no base qualities; no much larger clone is one base away.

Receptor libraries were prepared by the immunoSEQ multiplex PCR assay. The table was pulled from immuneACCESS by TCRdb, which kept in-frame rearrangements only. Such tables lose some clones; where checked, under half of the loss comes from unresolved V genes, and the rest has no known cause. The sample data list about 70,000 clones, and about 94% of these were observed just once. The ten largest clones add up to around 0.37% of the sample. Recombination joined TRBV27 with TRBJ2-7; the D gene cannot be named for sure. Source material: T cells isolated from PBMCs. This sequence originates from a human donor in good health. The CDR3 here reads CASSLSEPYEQYF. The nucleotide sequence is TGTGCCAGCAGTTTATCAGAGCCGTACGAGCAGTACTTC.